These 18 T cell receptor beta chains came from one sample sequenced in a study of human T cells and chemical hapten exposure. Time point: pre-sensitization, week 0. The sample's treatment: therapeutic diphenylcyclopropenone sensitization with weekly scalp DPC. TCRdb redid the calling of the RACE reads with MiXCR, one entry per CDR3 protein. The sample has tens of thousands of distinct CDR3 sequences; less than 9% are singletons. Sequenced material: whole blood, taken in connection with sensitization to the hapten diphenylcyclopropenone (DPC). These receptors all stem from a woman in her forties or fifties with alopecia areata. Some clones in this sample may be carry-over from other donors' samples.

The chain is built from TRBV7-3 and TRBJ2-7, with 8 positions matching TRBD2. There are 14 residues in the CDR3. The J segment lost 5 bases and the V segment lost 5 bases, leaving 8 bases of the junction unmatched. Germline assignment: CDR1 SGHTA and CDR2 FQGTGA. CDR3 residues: CASSPSGSSNEQYF. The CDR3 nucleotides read TGTGCCAGCAGCCCCAGCGGGAGTAGCAACGAGCAGTACTTC.

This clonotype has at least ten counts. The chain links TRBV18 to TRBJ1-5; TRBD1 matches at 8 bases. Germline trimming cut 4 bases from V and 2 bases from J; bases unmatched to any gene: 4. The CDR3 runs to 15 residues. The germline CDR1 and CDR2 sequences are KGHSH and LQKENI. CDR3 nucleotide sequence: TGTGCCAGCTCACTAGAACAGGGGGGCAATCAGCCCCAGCATTTT. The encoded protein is CASSLEQGGNQPQHF. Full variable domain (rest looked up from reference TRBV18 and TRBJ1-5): NAGVMQNPRHLVRRRGQEARLRCSPMKGHSHVYWYRQLPEEGLKFMVYLQKENIIDESGMPKERFSAEFPKEGPSILRIQQVVRGDSAAYFCASSLEQGGNQPQHFGDGTRLSIL.

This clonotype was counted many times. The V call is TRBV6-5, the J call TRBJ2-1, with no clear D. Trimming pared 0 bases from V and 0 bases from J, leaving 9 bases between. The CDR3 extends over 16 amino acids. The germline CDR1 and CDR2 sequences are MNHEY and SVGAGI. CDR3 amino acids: CASSYSPSSSYNEQFF. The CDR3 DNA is TGTGCCAGCAGTTACTCGCCCTCCAGCTCCTACAATGAGCAGTTCTTC.

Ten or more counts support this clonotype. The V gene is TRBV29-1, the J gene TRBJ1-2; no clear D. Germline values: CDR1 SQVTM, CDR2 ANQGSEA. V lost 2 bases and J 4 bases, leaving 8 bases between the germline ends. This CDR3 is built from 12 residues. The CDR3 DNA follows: TGCAGCGTTGAATATCGCAGCTATGGCTACACCTTC. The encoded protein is CSVEYRSYGYTF.

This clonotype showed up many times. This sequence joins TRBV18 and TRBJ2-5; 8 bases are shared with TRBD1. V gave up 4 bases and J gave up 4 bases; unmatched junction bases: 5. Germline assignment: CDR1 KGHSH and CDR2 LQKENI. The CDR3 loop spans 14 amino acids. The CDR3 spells CASSLGQGRETQYF. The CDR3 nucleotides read TGTGCCAGCTCACTAGGACAGGGCCGAGAGACCCAGTACTTC.

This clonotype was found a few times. CDR3 DNA sequence: TGTGCCAGCAGCCCCCGGGACGGTACCTACGAGCAGTACTTC. Its protein product is CASSPRDGTYEQYF. The gene calls are TRBV7-9 and TRBJ2-7; D is possibly TRBD1 or TRBD2 (5 bases each). This CDR3 comprises 14 residues. Germline-derived CDR1 and CDR2 are SEHNR and FQNEAQ (reference sequence). V was cut by 5 bases and J by 2 bases, with 13 bases left in between. Supplemented by reference TRBV7-9 and TRBJ2-7, the full variable domain reads DTGVSQNPRHKITKRGQNVTFRCDPISEHNRLYWYRQTLGQGPEFLTYFQNEAQLEKSRLLSDRFSAERPKGSFSTLEIQRTEQGDSAMYLCASSPRDGTYEQYFGPGTRLTVT.

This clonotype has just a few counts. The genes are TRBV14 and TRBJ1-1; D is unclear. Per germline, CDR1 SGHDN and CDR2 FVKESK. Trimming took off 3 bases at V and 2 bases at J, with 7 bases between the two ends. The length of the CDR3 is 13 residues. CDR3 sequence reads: CASSHAANTEAFF. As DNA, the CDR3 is TGTGCCAGCAGCCACGCGGCCAACACTGAAGCTTTCTTT.

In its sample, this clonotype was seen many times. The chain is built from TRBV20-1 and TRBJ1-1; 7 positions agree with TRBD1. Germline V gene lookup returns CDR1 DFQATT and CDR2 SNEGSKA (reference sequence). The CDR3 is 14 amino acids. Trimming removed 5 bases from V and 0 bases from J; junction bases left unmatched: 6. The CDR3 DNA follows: TGCAGTGCTCCAGGGGGACACGTGAACACTGAAGCTTTCTTT. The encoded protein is CSAPGGHVNTEAFF.

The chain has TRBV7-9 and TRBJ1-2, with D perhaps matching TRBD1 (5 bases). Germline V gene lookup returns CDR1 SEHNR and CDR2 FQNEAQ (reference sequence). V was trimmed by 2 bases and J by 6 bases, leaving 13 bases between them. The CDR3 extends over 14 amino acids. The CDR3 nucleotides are TGTGCCAGCAGCTTACAGACAGACTCACATGGCTACACCTTC. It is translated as CASSLQTDSHGYTF.

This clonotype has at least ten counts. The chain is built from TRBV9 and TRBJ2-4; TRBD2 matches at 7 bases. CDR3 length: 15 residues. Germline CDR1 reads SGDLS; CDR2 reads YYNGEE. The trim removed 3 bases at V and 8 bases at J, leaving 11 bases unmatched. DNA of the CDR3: TGTGCCAGCAGCGGGATCTCCGGGGGGTTCGACATTCAGTACTTC. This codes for CASSGISGGFDIQYF.

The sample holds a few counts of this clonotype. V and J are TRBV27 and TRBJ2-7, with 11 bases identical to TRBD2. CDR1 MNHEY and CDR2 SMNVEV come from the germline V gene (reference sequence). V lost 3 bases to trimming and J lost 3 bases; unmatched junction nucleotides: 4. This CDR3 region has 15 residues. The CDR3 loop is CASSFSGRAFYEQYF. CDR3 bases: TGTGCCAGCAGTTTTAGCGGGAGGGCCTTCTACGAGCAGTACTTC.

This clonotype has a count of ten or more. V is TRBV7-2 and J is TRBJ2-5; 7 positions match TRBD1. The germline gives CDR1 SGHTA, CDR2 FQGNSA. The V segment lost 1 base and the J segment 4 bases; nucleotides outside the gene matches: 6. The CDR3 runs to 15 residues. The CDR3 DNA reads TGTGCCAGCAGCTTAGGGGACAGACCAAGAGAGACCCAGTACTTC. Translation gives CASSLGDRPRETQYF.

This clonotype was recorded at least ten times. The CDR3 region has the DNA TGTGCCAGCAGTTTATGGCAGGGCTTCCTGTACTTC. It yields the protein CASSLWQGFLYF. This chain joins TRBV12-3 or TRBV12-4 and TRBJ2-7; a weak D match, TRBD1 (5 bases). The length of the CDR3 is 12 residues. Trimming left V 2 bases short and J 12 bases short, with 14 bases between.

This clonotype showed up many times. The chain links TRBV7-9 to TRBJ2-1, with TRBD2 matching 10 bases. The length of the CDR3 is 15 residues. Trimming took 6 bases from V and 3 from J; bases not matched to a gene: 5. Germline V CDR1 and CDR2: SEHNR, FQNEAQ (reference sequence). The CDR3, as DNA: TGTGCCAGCAGACCGGGACTAGCGAACTACAATGAGCAGTTCTTC. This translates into CASRPGLANYNEQFF.

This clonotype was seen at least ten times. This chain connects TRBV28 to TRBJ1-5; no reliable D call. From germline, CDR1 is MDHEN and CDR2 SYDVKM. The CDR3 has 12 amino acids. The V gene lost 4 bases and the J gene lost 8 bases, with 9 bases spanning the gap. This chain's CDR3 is CASSSGLEPQHF. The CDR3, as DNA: TGTGCCAGCAGTTCAGGTCTCGAGCCCCAGCATTTT.

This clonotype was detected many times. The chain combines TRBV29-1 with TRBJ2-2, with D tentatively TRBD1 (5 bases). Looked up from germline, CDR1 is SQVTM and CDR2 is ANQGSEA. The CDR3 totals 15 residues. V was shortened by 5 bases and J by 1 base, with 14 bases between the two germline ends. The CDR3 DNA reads TGCAGCGTTTTTTCTGACAGATTGAACACCGGGGAGCTGTTTTTT. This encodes CSVFSDRLNTGELFF.

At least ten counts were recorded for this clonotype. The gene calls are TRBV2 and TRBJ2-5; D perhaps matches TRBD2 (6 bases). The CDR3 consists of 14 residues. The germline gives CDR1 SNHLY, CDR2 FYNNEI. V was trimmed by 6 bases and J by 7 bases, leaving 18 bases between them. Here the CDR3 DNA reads TGTGCCAGCAGGGGCGGGGACTTCGAAGGGACCCAGTACTTC. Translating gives CASRGGDFEGTQYF.

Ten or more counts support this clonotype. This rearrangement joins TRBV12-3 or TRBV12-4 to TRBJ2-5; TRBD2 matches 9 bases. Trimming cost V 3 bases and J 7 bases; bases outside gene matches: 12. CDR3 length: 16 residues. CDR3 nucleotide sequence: TGTGCCAGCAGTTTCTCGGCGGGAGGGCCGTTAGGGACCCAGTACTTC. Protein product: CASSFSAGGPLGTQYF.